The TCR beta chain described here comes from a study of shared clonotypes between healthy human individuals. On the study more broadly: Ranging from 18 to 49 in age, donors were a couple of women and three men.

Donors had no recently reported acute infections or vaccinations and were HIV-negative. The protocol was immunoSEQ multiplex PCR, while the TCRdb copy is restricted to in-frame clones and leaves out a portion. The table shows millions of clones, with over 85% occurring only once. This CDR3 has 15 amino acids. CDR1 is MNHEY, CDR2 SVGAGI, per germline. The V end lost 6 bases, the J end lost 3 bases, and 16 bases lay between the germline ends. This clone was picked up one time. The clonotype originates from a man aged 18 to 35 in good health. Some clones in this sample may be carry-over from other donors' samples. The sample taken for sequencing was naive CD4+ T cells from PBMCs. This sample's subset: CD45RA+ positively selected. This chain joins TRBV6-5 and TRBJ2-3, with D perhaps TRBD1 (6 bases). The CDR3 reads CASRNTGSGTDTQYF. As DNA, the CDR3 is TGTGCCAGCAGAAACACAGGGTCTGGGACAGATACGCAGTATTTT.